This T cell receptor beta chain was obtained from a study of tumor and adjacent non-tumor tissue in lung cancer. Study-level background: Patients comprised 12 adenocarcinoma, a couple of squamous cell carcinoma and 1 small cell lung cancer. Study-wide results and caveats: Higher tumor TCR diversity was associated with shorter survival. Top 100 clones took a larger repertoire share in normal lung. Tumor tissue had significantly higher TCR diversity than normal lung.

TCRbeta libraries were built with three rounds of nested PCR, modified from ARM-PCR. One entry per CDR3 protein, called by TCRdb with MiXCR from the multiplex PCR reads. There are around 140,000 distinct CDR3 sequences in the sample; 60% to 70% occur only once, and approximately 18% lies in the top ten. The template was RNA from unsorted bulk tissue. A word on this clonotype: The antigen is not known.

CDR1 is LNHDA and CDR2 is SQIVND in the germline V gene (reference sequence). This CDR3 is built from 14 residues. The ends were cut back, 7 bases at V and 1 base at J, with 11 bases in the middle. The rearrangement uses TRBV19 and TRBJ2-1; maybe TRBD1 (5 bases). The sequencing sample was made of lung tumor tissue. The sequence came from a man aged 60-69 years with small cell lung cancer. CDR3 sequence reads: CASKRGESYNEQFF. CDR3 nucleotide sequence: TGTGCCAGTAAAAGGGGCGAGTCCTACAATGAGCAGTTCTTC.